This TCR beta chain appears in the sequencing data of a study of cytomegalovirus exposure and HLA in healthy donors (TCRdb year 2017). Regarding the study in general: According to a later analysis, one platform produced both the 110 or so validation repertoires and the approximately 660 repertoires of the first cohort. The study aimed to test whether signatures of past pathogen exposure could be identified by cataloging public T cell receptors. Besides the first cohort of 666 subjects, a separate validation cohort made up of some 110 different subjects was used. To predict cytomegalovirus infection status, the study brought together high-throughput TCR immunosequencing, statistical association of individual TCRs with disease status, and machine learning. What the work shows at the level of the full study, not this receptor alone: The validation cohort had no HLA typing available for a later analysis, so co-occurrence within that cohort was assessed over all 130 or so repertoires. While some public TCRs were present in many individuals, most TCR sequences turned up only very rarely across donors. A total of 150 to 200 TCR beta chains were listed by the study as associated with cytomegalovirus. Subsequent analysis determined that TCRs grouped into clusters in the first cohort also showed a tendency toward co-occurrence across the 120 or so validation repertoires, and approximately 93% of cluster scores exceeded 0. A few of the identified cytomegalovirus-associated TCR beta chains were confirmed in vitro to be specific for cytomegalovirus antigens. Cytomegalovirus status was reported to be diagnosed by the classifier with high specificity and sensitivity in both the original and validation cohorts. According to the authors, the approach could potentially be generalized to other disease states and immunological phenotypes.

The donors were included in the validation cohort of 90 to 150 subjects, a group kept apart from the roughly 700-subject first cohort. Measured from the cysteine to the phenylalanine, the CDR3 is 14 residues long. Of the read, only the CDR3 DNA is kept; its 42 bases are in frame from base 1. V loses 1 base of germline sequence and J loses 2 bases, and the interval between the two ends is 10 bases. In the germline V gene (reference sequence), CDR1 corresponds to SGHNT and CDR2 to YYREEE. Regarding this clone: Its binding antigen is unknown. Qualities for individual bases were not recorded, and no much larger clone is one base off.

Libraries were made using the immunoSEQ multiplex PCR assay. Concerning the study's data processing: A statistical classification framework was built for diagnosing cytomegalovirus status from the catalog of TCR beta chain sequences. TCRdb stores this immuneACCESS table with in-frame sequences only. Part of the clones is absent; in the studies checked, under half of the shortfall reflects unresolved V genes, and no reason is known for the rest. The DNA gave D and trimming, while V, J and clone size come from that table. The sample records roughly 180,000 clones, about 89% of which are singletons. The top ten clonotypes cover more than 5.5% of the sample.

The TCR sequence derives from a man aged 30 to 39 in good health and CMV-seropositive. Sequenced input: PBMCs. The chain is made from TRBV5-4 and TRBJ2-7; no D gene call is confident. The DNA sequence follows: TGTGCCAGCAGCTTGAATCAGGCGCCCTACGAGCAGTACTTC. Its protein product is CASSLNQAPYEQYF.